Below, 8 T cell receptor beta chains from the same sample are listed, as sequenced in a study of CD8+CD57+ T cells in acquired aplastic anemia. Genomic DNA served as template for TCR beta VDJ and CDR3 profiling. TCRdb re-called the reads through MiXCR, storing one row per CDR3 protein. The top ten hold about 29% of the sample, which has around 230,000 distinct CDR3 sequences, roughly 55% seen once. Specimen: sorted CD4+, CD8+, or CD8+CD57+ T cells (not recorded which) from PBMCs. These TCRs come from a human donor in good health.

Concerning this clonotype itself: One junction end does not reproduce the germline sequence, and a read error may be involved. The rearrangement uses TRBV7-7 and TRBJ2-1; TRBD1 matches at 7 bases. The CDR3 covers 15 residues. CDR1 SSHAT and CDR2 FNYEAQ come from the germline V gene (reference sequence). DNA of the CDR3: TGTGCTAGCAGCTTGCACCGGGACAGAAACAATGAGCAGTTCTTC. This translates into CASSLHRDRNNEQFF.

This clonotype was counted at least ten times. The rearrangement joins TRBV3-1 to TRBJ1-1, with 7 nucleotides matching TRBD1. The germline V gene has CDR1 LGHDT and CDR2 YNNKEL (reference sequence). The CDR3 covers 16 residues. Trimming cost V 4 bases and J 0 bases; bases outside gene matches: 8. In DNA form, the CDR3 reads TGTGCCAGCAGCCCGCGGACAGGTAGAGTGAACACTGAAGCTTTCTTT. Encoded protein: CASSPRTGRVNTEAFF.

In its sample, this clonotype was seen a few times. This chain connects TRBV24-1 to TRBJ1-2, with D perhaps TRBD1 (5 bases). The CDR3 is 13 residues long. Trimming stripped 4 bases from V and 5 bases from J, with 10 bases between. Germline CDR1 is KGHDR and CDR2 is SFDVKD. The CDR3 DNA reads TGTGCCACCAGTGACTTTGACAGTTATGGCTACACCTTC. Encoded protein: CATSDFDSYGYTF.

In this sample, this clonotype turned up a few times. The chain combines TRBV15 with TRBJ1-3; D is possibly TRBD1 (5 bases). The V end lost 4 bases, the J end lost 8 bases, and 18 bases lay between the germline ends. CDR1 and CDR2 (germline): LNHNV, YYDKDF (reference sequence). The CDR3 is 15 amino acids. The CDR3: CATSTTMAGVYTIYF. The CDR3 DNA reads as TGTGCCACCAGCACCACGATGGCGGGGGTGTACACCATATATTTT.

The J gene is TRBJ1-2, the V gene TRBV29-1; D uncertain. Between the trimmed V and J ends, which lost 4 bases and 2 bases, there was a span of 14 bases. The CDR3 has 14 amino acids. From germline, CDR1 is SQVTM and CDR2 ANQGSEA. CDR3 region: CSVARFRGNYGYTF. DNA of the CDR3: TGCAGCGTTGCCCGGTTTCGGGGAAACTATGGCTACACCTTC. Supplemented by reference TRBV29-1 and TRBJ1-2, the full variable domain reads SAVISQKPSRDICQRGTSLTIQCQVDSQVTMMFWYRQQPGQSLTLIATANQGSEATYESGFVIDKFPISRPNLTFSTLTVSNMSPEDSSIYLCSVARFRGNYGYTFGSGTRLTVV.

This clonotype was seen a few times. V and J are TRBV2 and TRBJ1-5; D not resolved. The CDR3 consists of 14 residues. Trimming shortened V by 4 bases and J by 6 bases, and 13 bases separated the two germline ends. Germline V gene data show CDR1 as SNHLY and CDR2 as FYNNEI. The CDR3 reads CASSVQFRGQPQHF. The CDR3 bases are TGTGCCAGCAGTGTACAGTTCCGCGGTCAGCCCCAGCATTTT.

The rearrangement links TRBV20-1 to TRBJ2-1; D is undetermined. In germline, CDR1 is DFQATT, CDR2 SNEGSKA (reference sequence). This CDR3 region has 13 residues. V gave up 3 bases and J gave up 3 bases, with 9 bases separating them. Here the CDR3 reads CSASSTYYNEQFF. The CDR3 DNA reads TGCAGTGCTAGCTCCACCTACTACAATGAGCAGTTCTTC.

This clonotype was observed many times. The V gene is TRBV7-8, the J gene TRBJ2-7; no clear D gene. CDR1 and CDR2 (germline): SGHVS, FQNEAQ. V lost 4 bases and J 6 bases, leaving 10 bases between the germline ends. This CDR3 comprises 12 residues. The CDR3 nucleotides read TGTGCCAGCAGCTCGAGCTTGTTCGAGCAGTACTTC. Amino acid sequence: CASSSSLFEQYF.